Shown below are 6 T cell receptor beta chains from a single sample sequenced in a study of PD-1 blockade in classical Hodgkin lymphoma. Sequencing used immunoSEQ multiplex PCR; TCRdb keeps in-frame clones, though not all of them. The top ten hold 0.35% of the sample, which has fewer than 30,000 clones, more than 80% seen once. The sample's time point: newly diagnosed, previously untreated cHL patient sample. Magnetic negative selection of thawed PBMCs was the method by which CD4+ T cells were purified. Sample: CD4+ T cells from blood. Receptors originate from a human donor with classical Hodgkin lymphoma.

CDR3 nucleotide sequence: TGTGCCACCTGGACAGGGAACACCGGGGAGCTGTTTTTT. Translating gives CATWTGNTGELFF. The J gene is TRBJ2-2, the V gene TRBV28; 7 nucleotides align to TRBD1. CDR1 and CDR2 (germline): MDHEN, SYDVKM. V shed 10 bases and J 1 base; nucleotides not matched to a gene: 3. The CDR3 sequence is 13 residues long.

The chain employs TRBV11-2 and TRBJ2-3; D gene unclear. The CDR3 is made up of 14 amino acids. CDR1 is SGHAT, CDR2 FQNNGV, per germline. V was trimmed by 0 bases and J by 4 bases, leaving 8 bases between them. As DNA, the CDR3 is TGTGCCAGCAGCTTAGACCCCGCGGCAGATACGCAGTATTTT. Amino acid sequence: CASSLDPAADTQYF.

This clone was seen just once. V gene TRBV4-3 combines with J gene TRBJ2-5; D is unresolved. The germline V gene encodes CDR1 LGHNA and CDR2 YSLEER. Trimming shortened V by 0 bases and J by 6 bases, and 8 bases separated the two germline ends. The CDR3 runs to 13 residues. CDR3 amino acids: CASSQDWGQTQYF. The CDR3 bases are TGCGCCAGCAGCCAAGATTGGGGTCAGACCCAGTACTTC.

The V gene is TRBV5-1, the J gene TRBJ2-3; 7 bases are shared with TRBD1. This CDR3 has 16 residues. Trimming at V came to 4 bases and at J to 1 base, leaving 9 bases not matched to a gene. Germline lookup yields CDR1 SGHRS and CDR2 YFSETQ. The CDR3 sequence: CASSQRQGVGTDTQYF. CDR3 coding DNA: TGCGCCAGCAGCCAACGCCAGGGGGTGGGCACAGATACGCAGTATTTT.

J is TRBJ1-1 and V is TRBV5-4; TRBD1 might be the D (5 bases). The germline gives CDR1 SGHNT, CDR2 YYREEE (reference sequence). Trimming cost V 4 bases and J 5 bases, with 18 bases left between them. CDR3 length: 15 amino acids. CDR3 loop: CASSGGGAAGTEAFF. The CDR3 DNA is TGTGCCAGCAGCGGCGGAGGGGCTGCGGGGACTGAAGCTTTCTTT. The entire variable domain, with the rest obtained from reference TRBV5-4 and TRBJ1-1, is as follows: ETGVTQSPTHLIKTRGQQVTLRCSSQSGHNTVSWYQQALGQGPQFIFQYYREEENGRGNFPPRFSGLQFPNYSSELNVNALELDDSALYLCASSGGGAAGTEAFFGQGTRLTVV.

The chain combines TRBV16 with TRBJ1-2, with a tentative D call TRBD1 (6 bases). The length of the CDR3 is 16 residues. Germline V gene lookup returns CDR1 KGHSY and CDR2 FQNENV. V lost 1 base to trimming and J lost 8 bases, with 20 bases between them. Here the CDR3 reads CASSQFSNRETSGYTF. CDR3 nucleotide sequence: TGTGCCAGCAGCCAATTTTCTAACAGGGAAACATCGGGCTACACCTTC.